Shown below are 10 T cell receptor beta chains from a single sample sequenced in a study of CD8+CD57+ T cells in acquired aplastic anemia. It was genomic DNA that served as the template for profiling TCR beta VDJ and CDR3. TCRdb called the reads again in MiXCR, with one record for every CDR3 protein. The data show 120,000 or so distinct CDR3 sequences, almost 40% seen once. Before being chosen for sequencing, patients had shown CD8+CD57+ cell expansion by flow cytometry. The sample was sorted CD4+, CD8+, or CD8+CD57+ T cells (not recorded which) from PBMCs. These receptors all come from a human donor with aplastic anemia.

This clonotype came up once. The CDR3 nucleotides are TGTGCCAGCAGAAGGGGAAAAGGGCCTGGAAACACCATATATTTT. Translating gives CASRRGKGPGNTIYF. The genes are TRBV19 and TRBJ1-3; TRBD1 might be the D (5 bases). The germline gives CDR1 LNHDA, CDR2 SQIVND (reference sequence). V lost 9 bases and J 2 bases, leaving 17 bases between the germline ends. CDR3 size: 15 residues.

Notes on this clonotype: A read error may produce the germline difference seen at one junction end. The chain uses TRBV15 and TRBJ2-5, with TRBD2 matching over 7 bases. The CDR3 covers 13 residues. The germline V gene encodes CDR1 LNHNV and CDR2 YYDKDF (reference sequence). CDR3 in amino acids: CAASREGGETQYF. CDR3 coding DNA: TGTGCCGCCAGCAGGGAGGGAGGGGAGACCCAGTACTTC.

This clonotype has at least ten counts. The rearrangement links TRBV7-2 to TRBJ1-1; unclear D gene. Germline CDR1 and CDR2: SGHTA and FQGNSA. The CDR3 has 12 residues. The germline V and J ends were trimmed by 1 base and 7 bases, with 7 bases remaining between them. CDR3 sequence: CASSLGPYEAFF. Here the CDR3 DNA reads TGTGCCAGCAGCTTAGGGCCGTATGAAGCTTTCTTT.

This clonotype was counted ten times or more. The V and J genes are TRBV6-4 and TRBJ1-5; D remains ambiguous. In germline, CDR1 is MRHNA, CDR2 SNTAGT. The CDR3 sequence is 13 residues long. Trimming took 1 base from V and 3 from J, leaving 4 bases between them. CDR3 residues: CASSDLPNQPQHF. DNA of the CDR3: TGTGCCAGCAGTGACTTACCCAATCAGCCCCAGCATTTT.

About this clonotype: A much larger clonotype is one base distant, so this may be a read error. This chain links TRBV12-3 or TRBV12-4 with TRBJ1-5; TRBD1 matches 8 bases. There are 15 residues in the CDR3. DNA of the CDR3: TGTGTCAGCAGTTGGGACAGGAGTAAGAGTCAGCCCCAGCATTTT. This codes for CVSSWDRSKSQPQHF.

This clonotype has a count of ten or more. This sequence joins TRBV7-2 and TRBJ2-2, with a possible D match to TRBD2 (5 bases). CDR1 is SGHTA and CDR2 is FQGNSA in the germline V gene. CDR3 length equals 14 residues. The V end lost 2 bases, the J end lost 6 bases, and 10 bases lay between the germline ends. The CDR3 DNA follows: TGTGCCAGCAGCTTATCGGGGTCCGCCGGGGAGCTGTTTTTT. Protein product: CASSLSGSAGELFF.

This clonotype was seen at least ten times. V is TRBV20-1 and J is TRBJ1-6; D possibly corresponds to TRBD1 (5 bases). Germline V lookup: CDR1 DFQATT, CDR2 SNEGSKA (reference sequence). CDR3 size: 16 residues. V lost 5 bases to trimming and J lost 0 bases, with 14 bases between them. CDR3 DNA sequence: TGCAGTGCTCGAGGGGCGGTTAGCTCCTATAATTCACCCCTCCACTTT. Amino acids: CSARGAVSSYNSPLHF.

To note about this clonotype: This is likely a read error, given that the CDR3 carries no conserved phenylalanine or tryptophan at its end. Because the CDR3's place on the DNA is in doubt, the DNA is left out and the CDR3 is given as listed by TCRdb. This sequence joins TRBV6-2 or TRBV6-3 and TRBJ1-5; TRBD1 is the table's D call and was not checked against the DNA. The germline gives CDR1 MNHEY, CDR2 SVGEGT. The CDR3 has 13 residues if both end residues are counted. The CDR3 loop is CASSYRKGSDLHL.

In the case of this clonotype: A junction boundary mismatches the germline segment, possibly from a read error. The CDR3 bases are TGCAGTGCTAGGCGATCTAGCGGGGGGTCCCCAGAGACCCAGTGCTTC. Translation gives CSARRSSGGSPETQCF. This chain connects TRBV20-1 to TRBJ2-5, with 11 bases aligning to TRBD2. This CDR3 is built from 16 residues. Germline values: CDR1 DFQATT, CDR2 SNEGSKA (reference sequence).

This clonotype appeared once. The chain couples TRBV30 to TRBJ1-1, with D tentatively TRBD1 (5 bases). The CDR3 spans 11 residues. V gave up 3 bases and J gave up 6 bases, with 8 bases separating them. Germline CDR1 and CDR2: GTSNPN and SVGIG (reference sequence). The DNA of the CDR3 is TGTGCCTGGAGACTAGGGGCTGAAGCTTTCTTT. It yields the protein CAWRLGAEAFF.